The next 22 T cell receptor beta chains were all read from a single sample in a study of T cells in Graves' hyperthyroidism and ophthalmopathy. TCR beta CDR3 region amplification was performed from RNA transcripts. Carried out on the TCR CDR3, a first-round RT-PCR used the HTBI primer set. TCRdb itself ran the multiplex PCR reads through MiXCR, one entry per CDR3 protein. Of hundreds of thousands of distinct CDR3 sequences listed, roughly 15% are singletons. Material for sequencing was blood. These receptors were collected from a woman in her late teens or twenties with Graves' hyperthyroidism.

This clonotype was detected only a few times. V and J are TRBV7-9 and TRBJ2-4, with TRBD2 as a possible D gene (5 bases). CDR1 and CDR2 (germline): SEHNR, FQNEAQ (reference sequence). The CDR3 extends over 14 amino acids. Trimming took 2 bases from V and 2 from J, leaving 7 bases between them. The CDR3 DNA reads as TGTGCCAGCAGCTTAAGGGAGTCCAAAAACATTCAGTACTTC. Protein: CASSLRESKNIQYF. Full variable domain (remainder filled in from reference TRBV7-9 and TRBJ2-4): DTGVSQNPRHKITKRGQNVTFRCDPISEHNRLYWYRQTLGQGPEFLTYFQNEAQLEKSRLLSDRFSAERPKGSFSTLEIQRTEQGDSAMYLCASSLRESKNIQYFGAGTRLSVL.

The CDR3 coding sequence is TGTGCCAGCTCACCACAAACCGGGGCCCGGGGCGAGCAGTACTTC. Amino acids: CASSPQTGARGEQYF. The genes are TRBV18 and TRBJ2-7; D is possibly TRBD1 or TRBD2 (5 bases each). Looked up from germline, CDR1 is KGHSH and CDR2 is LQKENI. V gave up 1 base and J gave up 6 bases, with 16 bases separating them. This CDR3 has 15 amino acids.

This clonotype showed up many times. The rearrangement uses TRBV20-1 and TRBJ2-1, with 16 bases lining up with TRBD2. The CDR3 is made up of 22 amino acids. Germline V lookup: CDR1 DFQATT, CDR2 SNEGSKA (reference sequence). V lost 3 bases and J lost 3; bases outside the gene matches: 20. CDR3 nucleotide sequence: TGCAGTGCTAGGATACCCCAGGGGTTGGGACTAGCGGGAGGGCGACACTACAATGAGCAGTTCTTC. Translating it yields CSARIPQGLGLAGGRHYNEQFF.

The chain has TRBV4-1 and TRBJ2-1; 7 positions match TRBD1. The J segment lost 6 bases and the V segment lost 1 base, leaving 12 bases of the junction unmatched. The CDR3 has 17 residues. Germline V gene data show CDR1 as MGHRA and CDR2 as YSYEKL. DNA for the CDR3: TGCGCCAGCAGCCAAGGGGTAGTTGGTCCAGGGGGCAATGAGCAGTTCTTC. Protein product: CASSQGVVGPGGNEQFF.

There are a few counts of this clonotype. This chain joins TRBV7-9 and TRBJ2-1, with 12 bases lining up with TRBD2. From germline, CDR1 is SEHNR and CDR2 FQNEAQ (reference sequence). After removal of 3 bases from V and 7 bases from J, the junction contained 4 bases not matched to a gene. The CDR3 sequence is 15 residues long. The chain's CDR3 is CASSLYGTSGNEQFF. The CDR3 DNA sequence: TGTGCCAGCAGCTTGTACGGGACTAGCGGGAATGAGCAGTTCTTC.

This clonotype has only a few counts. This chain uses TRBV24-1 with TRBJ2-7, with 9 bases identical to TRBD1. V lost 5 bases to trimming and J lost 5 bases; unmatched junction nucleotides: 6. CDR3 length: 14 residues. Looked up from germline, CDR1 is KGHDR and CDR2 is SFDVKD. CDR3 in amino acids: CATSARGQGDEQYF. The CDR3 coding sequence is TGTGCCACCAGTGCCCGGGGACAGGGAGACGAGCAGTACTTC.

This clonotype was observed at least ten times. The CDR3, as DNA: TGTGCCAGCAGCGGACTAGCGGGATACCACAATGAGCAGTTCTTC. Protein sequence: CASSGLAGYHNEQFF. The V gene is TRBV2, the J gene TRBJ2-1, with TRBD2 matching 12 bases. V was clipped by 6 bases and J by 5 bases; unmatched bases: 5. In germline, CDR1 is SNHLY, CDR2 FYNNEI. The length of the CDR3 is 15 residues.

In DNA form, the CDR3 reads TGTGCCAGCAGGAGCGGGAGGGCCGGGAATGAGCAGTTCTTC. Protein sequence: CASRSGRAGNEQFF. The chain recombines TRBV6-1 with TRBJ2-1; the match to TRBD2 covers 10 bases. V gave up 6 bases and J gave up 7 bases; unmatched junction bases: 6. Looked up from germline, CDR1 is MNHNS and CDR2 is SASEGT. The CDR3 extends over 14 amino acids.

This clonotype was observed at least ten times. The rearrangement links TRBV5-5 to TRBJ1-2; D possibly corresponds to TRBD1 (6 bases). Trimming took 3 bases from V and 5 from J, leaving 20 bases between them. This CDR3 has 16 amino acids. Germline CDR1 is SGHKS and CDR2 is YYEKEE (reference sequence). The CDR3 protein is CASSSGQPHQGYGYTF. CDR3 in DNA: TGTGCCAGCAGCTCCGGACAGCCTCACCAGGGGTATGGCTACACCTTC.

The chain couples TRBV6-1 to TRBJ2-7; 8 bases agree with TRBD1. The CDR3 runs to 14 residues. Germline-derived CDR1 and CDR2 are MNHNS and SASEGT. Losses at the gene ends were 10 bases for V and 3 bases for J; bases not matched to a gene: 11. The CDR3 bases are TGTGCCACTTCAGGGGGCGCCTCGATCTACGAGCAGTACTTC. Residues: CATSGGASIYEQYF.

Many counts were recorded for this clonotype. The V and J genes are TRBV30 and TRBJ2-7, with D maybe TRBD2 (5 bases). Germline values: CDR1 GTSNPN, CDR2 SVGIG (reference sequence). The CDR3 is 15 amino acids. V lost 4 bases, J lost 1 base, and 17 bases lay in between. The CDR3 reads CAWTGRSHTSYEQYF. The CDR3 DNA sequence: TGTGCCTGGACGGGAAGAAGCCACACTTCCTACGAGCAGTACTTC.

The J gene is TRBJ2-3, the V gene TRBV7-2, with D perhaps TRBD2 (5 bases). Germline V gene data show CDR1 as SGHTA and CDR2 as FQGNSA. V lost 3 bases to trimming and J lost 5 bases, with 12 bases between them. This CDR3 spans 14 amino acids. DNA for the CDR3: TGTGCCAGCAGCTTTCGGCGGGTAAAAGATACGCAGTATTTT. It yields the protein CASSFRRVKDTQYF.

The chain couples TRBV4-1 to TRBJ2-2; D tentatively fits TRBD1 or TRBD2 (5 bases each). V was cut by 0 bases and J by 7 bases, with 15 bases left in between. The germline gives CDR1 MGHRA, CDR2 YSYEKL. CDR3 length: 16 amino acids. CDR3 in DNA: TGCGCCAGCAGCCAAGATACGGGACCAAAAGGCGGGGAGCTGTTTTTT. It yields the protein CASSQDTGPKGGELFF.

The table lists this clonotype with a few counts. This sequence joins TRBV20-1 and TRBJ1-2, with D hard to call. CDR3 length: 12 amino acids. The germline V gene has CDR1 DFQATT and CDR2 SNEGSKA (reference sequence). V was clipped by 3 bases and J by 1 base, with 6 bases between them. Here the CDR3 reads CSASPFNYGYTF. The CDR3 DNA is TGCAGTGCTAGCCCCTTTAACTATGGCTACACCTTC.

This clonotype was found many times. The chain couples TRBV13 to TRBJ2-5, with TRBD1 identical over 9 bases. V lost 5 bases to trimming and J lost 4 bases; unmatched junction nucleotides: 11. The germline gives CDR1 PRHDT, CDR2 FYEKMQ (reference sequence). The CDR3 extends over 16 amino acids. The CDR3 DNA follows: TGTGCCAGCAGCCCACCGGGACAGGGAGACGGAGAGACCCAGTACTTC. Translation gives CASSPPGQGDGETQYF. The complete variable domain, with remaining parts taken from reference TRBV13 and TRBJ2-5, reads AAGVIQSPRHLIKEKRETATLKCYPIPRHDTVYWYQQGPGQDPQFLISFYEKMQSDKGSIPDRFSAQQFSDYHSELNMSSLELGDSALYFCASSPPGQGDGETQYFGPGTRLLVL.

This clonotype was seen ten or more times. This chain joins TRBV5-6 and TRBJ2-7; 7 nucleotides line up with TRBD2. The CDR3 is 15 residues long. The ends lost 0 bases at V and 2 bases at J; junction bases unmatched: 5. Germline loops: CDR1 SGHDT, CDR2 YYEEEE. The CDR3 reads CASSLGQRGTYEQYF. The CDR3 DNA is TGTGCCAGCAGCTTGGGGCAGCGGGGCACCTACGAGCAGTACTTC.

There are many counts of this clonotype. The J gene is TRBJ2-7, the V gene TRBV4-1; possibly TRBD1 or TRBD2 for D (5 bases each). The ends were cut back, 3 bases at V and 0 bases at J, with 9 bases in the middle. CDR3 length equals 14 residues. Germline-derived CDR1 and CDR2 are MGHRA and YSYEKL. CDR3 in DNA: TGCGCCAGCAGCCACGGGACGGTCTCCTACGAGCAGTACTTC. Translating it yields CASSHGTVSYEQYF.

There are many counts of this clonotype. The chain combines TRBV30 with TRBJ2-5; 9 bases line up with TRBD2. Germline V lookup: CDR1 GTSNPN, CDR2 SVGIG (reference sequence). The CDR3 totals 16 residues. V dropped 3 bases and J dropped 1; count of bases not matched to a gene: 9. The CDR3 DNA follows: TGTGCCTGGAGCCGAAATAAGGGACTAGCCCAAGAGACCCAGTACTTC. Its translation: CAWSRNKGLAQETQYF.

V gene TRBV6-1 combines with J gene TRBJ1-1, with D unclear. This CDR3 region has 14 residues. The germline CDR1 and CDR2 sequences are MNHNS and SASEGT. The V end was cut by 5 bases, the J end by 2 bases, with 12 bases between. Here the CDR3 DNA reads TGTGCCAGCAGTTTACCAAGGATTAACACTGAAGCTTTCTTT. Translating it yields CASSLPRINTEAFF.

This clonotype was recorded at least ten times. This sequence joins TRBV27 and TRBJ2-1, with 9 positions matching TRBD2. CDR1 and CDR2 from the germline V gene are MNHEY and SMNVEV (reference sequence). V trimming: 4 bases; J trimming: 4 bases; junction bases outside the gene matches: 11. This CDR3 is 17 amino acids long. The CDR3 nucleotides read TGTGCCAGCAGTTCCCAATGGACTAGCGATATTTACAATGAGCAGTTCTTC. Its protein product is CASSSQWTSDIYNEQFF.

This clonotype came up many times. This chain connects TRBV6-8 to TRBJ2-5, with 11 bases matching TRBD2. This CDR3 spans 18 amino acids. J gave up 1 base and V 5 bases, and 12 bases lay outside the gene matches. Germline V gene sequence: CDR1 MNHGY, CDR2 SAAAGT. The CDR3 bases are TGTGCCAGCAGTCTCCTTTACCTAGCGGGAGGAGGCCAAGAGACCCAGTACTTC. Amino acids: CASSLLYLAGGGQETQYF.

Worth noting for this clonotype: This sequence may be a read error, since a much larger clone differs from it by one base. This sequence joins TRBV20-1 and TRBJ1-2, with TRBD1 matching 7 bases. This CDR3 has 14 amino acids. Germline V gene lookup returns CDR1 DFQATT and CDR2 SNEGSKA (reference sequence). This CDR3 is CSALQGGTAYGFTF. The CDR3 DNA follows: TGCAGTGCCCTCCAAGGCGGGACAGCCTATGGCTTCACCTTC.